This T cell receptor beta chain was identified in a study of T-cell reconstitution after alpha-beta-depleted transplantation in children. This clonotype has a handful of counts. The antigen is undetermined. Molecular barcoding with unique molecular identifiers was used for the TCRbeta library. TCRdb called the PCR reads again in MiXCR, with one record for every CDR3 protein. The sample gives about 980,000 distinct CDR3 sequences, roughly 31% of which show up once; 28% is in the top ten. Study-level points and caveats: By one year post-transplant, T-cell counts and diversity largely arose from T cells that were newly produced. The high TCRbeta diversity at day 60 in some patients came from surviving recipient T cells and thymic progenitors. About two months after transplant, alpha-beta T cells reportedly came from several hundred expanded graft clones.

The TCR comes from a boy under two years old who had a stem cell transplant for SCID, so the T cells may come from the graft donor. The starting material was PBMCs, mostly from graft donor cells, obtained 360 days after TCRalphabeta/CD19-depleted stem cell transplant.

In DNA form, the CDR3 reads TGTGCCAGCAGCTCGGACCGATCCTCTGGAAACACCATATATTTT. Encoded protein: CASSSDRSSGNTIYF. V and J are TRBV7-8 and TRBJ1-3; no firm D call. V was shortened by 4 bases and J by 0 bases, with 10 bases between the two germline ends. CDR1 and CDR2 from the germline V gene are SGHVS and FQNEAQ. The CDR3 spans 15 residues.